One TCR beta chain is described in this entry. This specimen comes from a study of OX40 agonist ivuxolimab in advanced cancers. The CDR3 loop spans 17 amino acids. Germline V lookup: CDR1 KGHSH, CDR2 LQKENI. V shed 5 bases and J 3 bases; nucleotides not matched to a gene: 12. Measured with immunoSEQ multiplex PCR; TCRdb has only the in-frame clones, and not every one. The repertoire has about 60,000 clones, more than 85% of them found once; the top ten carry approximately 4%. This sample comprised CD4+ or CD8+ T cells sorted from blood, obtained in a trial of the OX40 agonist ivuxolimab. This rearrangement joins TRBV18 to TRBJ1-2; 10 positions agree with TRBD1. The TCR sequence derives from an adult with an advanced solid tumor such as melanoma, head and neck, liver or kidney cancer. CDR3 region: CASSSNPGQGLHYGYTF. CDR3 sequence (DNA): TGTGCCAGCTCATCAAACCCGGGACAGGGGTTGCACTATGGCTACACCTTC. The complete variable domain, with remaining parts taken from reference TRBV18 and TRBJ1-2, reads NAGVMQNPRHLVRRRGQEARLRCSPMKGHSHVYWYRQLPEEGLKFMVYLQKENIIDESGMPKERFSAEFPKEGPSILRIQQVVRGDSAAYFCASSSNPGQGLHYGYTFGSGTRLTVV.